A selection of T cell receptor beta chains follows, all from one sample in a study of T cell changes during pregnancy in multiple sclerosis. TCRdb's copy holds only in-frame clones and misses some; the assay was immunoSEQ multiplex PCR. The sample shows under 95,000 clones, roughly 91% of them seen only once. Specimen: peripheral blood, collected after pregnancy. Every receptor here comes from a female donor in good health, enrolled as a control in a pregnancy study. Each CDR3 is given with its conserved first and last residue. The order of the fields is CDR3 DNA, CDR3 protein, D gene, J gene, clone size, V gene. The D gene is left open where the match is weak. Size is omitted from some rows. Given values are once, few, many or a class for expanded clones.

CDR3nt: TGTGCCAGCAGCCCCGGCCTCGGGAATCAGCCCCAGCATTTT; CDR3aa: CASSPGLGNQPQHF; d_gene: .; j_gene: TRBJ1-5; abundance: once; v_gene: TRBV27
CDR3nt: TGTGCCAGCAGTTTAGCGGGGGCTGGGACAGATACGCAGTATTTT; CDR3aa: CASSLAGAGTDTQYF; d_gene: .; j_gene: TRBJ2-3; abundance: once; v_gene: TRBV28
CDR3nt: TGTGCCAGCAGCTTAGCGGGGAGGAGGGAGACCCAGTACTTC; CDR3aa: CASSLAGRRETQYF; d_gene: .; j_gene: TRBJ2-5; abundance: .; v_gene: TRBV7-2
CDR3nt: TGTGCCAGCAGCCAAAAGGGGTCCCTCTCCTACGAGCAGTACTTC; CDR3aa: CASSQKGSLSYEQYF; d_gene: .; j_gene: TRBJ2-7; abundance: once; v_gene: TRBV14
CDR3nt: TGTGCCAGCAGGACAGGCTATGGCTACACCTTC; CDR3aa: CASRTGYGYTF; d_gene: .; j_gene: TRBJ1-2; abundance: .; v_gene: TRBV6-5
CDR3nt: TGTGCCAGCAGGGGAGACCCAACTAATGAAAAACTGTTTTTT; CDR3aa: CASRGDPTNEKLFF; d_gene: .; j_gene: TRBJ1-4; abundance: .; v_gene: TRBV7-9
CDR3nt: TGTGCTAGTGGTTTGGTACCTCTTCGAGCAGGGAGGAGCTATGGCTACACCTTC; CDR3aa: CASGLVPLRAGRSYGYTF; d_gene: .; j_gene: TRBJ1-2; abundance: once; v_gene: TRBV12-5
CDR3nt: TGTGCCAGCAGTTTCCGGGGACAGGGAGTCTCACCCCTCCACTTT; CDR3aa: CASSFRGQGVSPLHF; d_gene: TRBD1; j_gene: TRBJ1-6; abundance: .; v_gene: TRBV28
CDR3nt: TGTGCCAGCAGCGTAGGAGGGGGCCGGCCTAATGAAAAACTGTTTTTT; CDR3aa: CASSVGGGRPNEKLFF; d_gene: TRBD1; j_gene: TRBJ1-4; abundance: .; v_gene: TRBV9
CDR3nt: TGCGCCAGCAGCCATTTAGCGGGGGGGCCAGATACGCAGTATTTT; CDR3aa: CASSHLAGGPDTQYF; d_gene: TRBD2; j_gene: TRBJ2-3; abundance: .; v_gene: TRBV4-1
CDR3nt: TGCGCCAGCAGCCAAGCCCAACAGAGGAACACTGAAGCTTTCTTT; CDR3aa: CASSQAQQRNTEAFF; d_gene: .; j_gene: TRBJ1-1; abundance: .; v_gene: TRBV4-1
CDR3nt: TGTGCCAGCAGCACAACGGGACAGGGTGGTAGGGATACGCAGTATTTT; CDR3aa: CASSTTGQGGRDTQYF; d_gene: TRBD1; j_gene: TRBJ2-3; abundance: .; v_gene: TRBV5-4
CDR3nt: TGTGCCAGCAGCACCGGGACAGGCCAAGAGACCCAGTACTTC; CDR3aa: CASSTGTGQETQYF; d_gene: TRBD1; j_gene: TRBJ2-5; abundance: .; v_gene: TRBV7-3
CDR3nt: TGTGCCAGCAGCGGGGGACCCGGGACTAGCGGGTACGTTTCCTACAATGAGCAGTTCTTC; CDR3aa: CASSGGPGTSGYVSYNEQFF; d_gene: TRBD2; j_gene: TRBJ2-1; abundance: .; v_gene: TRBV7-6
CDR3nt: TGCGCCAGCGCCCCAGGACAGAATAGCAATCAGCCCCAGCATTTT; CDR3aa: CASAPGQNSNQPQHF; d_gene: .; j_gene: TRBJ1-5; abundance: .; v_gene: TRBV5-1
CDR3nt: TGTGCCAGCAGTCGCAGGGCCTATAGCAATCAGCCCCAGCATTTT; CDR3aa: CASSRRAYSNQPQHF; d_gene: .; j_gene: TRBJ1-5; abundance: .; v_gene: TRBV6-5
CDR3nt: TGTGCCAGCAGTTATTTGACAAGAGATCAGCCCCAGCATTTT; CDR3aa: CASSYLTRDQPQHF; d_gene: .; j_gene: TRBJ1-5; abundance: .; v_gene: TRBV6-5
CDR3nt: TGCAGCGCCTATTCCGAGCTGAGCTACACCTTC; CDR3aa: CSAYSELSYTF; d_gene: .; j_gene: TRBJ1-2; abundance: .; v_gene: TRBV20-1
CDR3nt: TGTGCCAGCAGCTTTGGGGCAGGGGGTGGCTACACCTTC; CDR3aa: CASSFGAGGGYTF; d_gene: TRBD1; j_gene: TRBJ1-2; abundance: .; v_gene: TRBV7-3
CDR3nt: TGCGCCAGCAGCTTGGAAGGTACCCCTAGTTCACCCCTCCACTTT; CDR3aa: CASSLEGTPSSPLHF; d_gene: .; j_gene: TRBJ1-6; abundance: .; v_gene: TRBV5-1
CDR3nt: TGTGCCAGCTATAGGGGGCGCTCCTACAATGAGCAGTTCTTC; CDR3aa: CASYRGRSYNEQFF; d_gene: TRBD1; j_gene: TRBJ2-1; abundance: .; v_gene: TRBV7-2
CDR3nt: TGTGCCAGCAGCCTAACAGGGGACAGCCAGCCCCAGCATTTT; CDR3aa: CASSLTGDSQPQHF; d_gene: TRBD1; j_gene: TRBJ1-5; abundance: .; v_gene: TRBV6-6
CDR3nt: TGTGCCAGCAGCCCTACTAACGACTACGAGCAGTACTTC; CDR3aa: CASSPTNDYEQYF; d_gene: .; j_gene: TRBJ2-7; abundance: .; v_gene: TRBV9
CDR3nt: TGTGCCAGCTCACCAATCATGGCAGGGCTAGAAGAGCAGTACTTC; CDR3aa: CASSPIMAGLEEQYF; d_gene: .; j_gene: TRBJ2-7; abundance: .; v_gene: TRBV18
CDR3nt: TGTGCCAGCAGCCCTACCGAGGACAGAGCCTACGAGCAGTACTTC; CDR3aa: CASSPTEDRAYEQYF; d_gene: .; j_gene: TRBJ2-7; abundance: .; v_gene: TRBV6-5
CDR3nt: TGTGCCAGCAGCTCTAGCGGCGCTAGCACAGATACGCAGTATTTT; CDR3aa: CASSSSGASTDTQYF; d_gene: TRBD2; j_gene: TRBJ2-3; abundance: once; v_gene: TRBV7-9
CDR3nt: TGTGCCAGCAGCCGACTAGGGAGCTCCTACAATGAGCAGTTCTTC; CDR3aa: CASSRLGSSYNEQFF; d_gene: .; j_gene: TRBJ2-1; abundance: .; v_gene: TRBV6-5
CDR3nt: TGTGCCAGCAGCCCACGGGGGGGGGCAAGCACAGATACGCAGTATTTT; CDR3aa: CASSPRGGASTDTQYF; d_gene: TRBD2; j_gene: TRBJ2-3; abundance: .; v_gene: TRBV9
CDR3nt: TGTGCCAGCAGCTATAGCGGGGGGGCCGGTCAGACCCAGTACTTC; CDR3aa: CASSYSGGAGQTQYF; d_gene: TRBD2; j_gene: TRBJ2-5; abundance: .; v_gene: TRBV7-3
CDR3nt: TGCAGCGTCCAGGGGTCCCTGGCCCCTGATGGCTACACCTTC; CDR3aa: CSVQGSLAPDGYTF; d_gene: .; j_gene: TRBJ1-2; abundance: .; v_gene: TRBV29-1
CDR3nt: TGTGCCAGCAGGCGGACAGGGGACAATGAGCAGTTCTTC; CDR3aa: CASRRTGDNEQFF; d_gene: TRBD1; j_gene: TRBJ2-1; abundance: .; v_gene: TRBV27
CDR3nt: TGCAGCGTGACTGTAAAACAGGGGAACACTGAAGCTTTCTTT; CDR3aa: CSVTVKQGNTEAFF; d_gene: .; j_gene: TRBJ1-1; abundance: .; v_gene: TRBV29-1
CDR3nt: TGTGCCAGCTCACCAACTAGCGGGGGGGCTTTGTTGGATACGCAGTATTTT; CDR3aa: CASSPTSGGALLDTQYF; d_gene: TRBD2; j_gene: TRBJ2-3; abundance: .; v_gene: TRBV18
CDR3nt: TGTGCCAGTAGTATCGCCAGGGCCCCAGATACGCAGTATTTT; CDR3aa: CASSIARAPDTQYF; d_gene: .; j_gene: TRBJ2-3; abundance: .; v_gene: TRBV19
CDR3nt: TGTGCCAGCAGCGTCCTTTACAGGACCACTGAAGCTTTCTTT; CDR3aa: CASSVLYRTTEAFF; d_gene: .; j_gene: TRBJ1-1; abundance: .; v_gene: TRBV7-2
CDR3nt: TGTGCCAGCACCGTTGTTCCTAATTCACCCCTCCACTTT; CDR3aa: CASTVVPNSPLHF; d_gene: .; j_gene: TRBJ1-6; abundance: .; v_gene: TRBV27
CDR3nt: TGTGCCAGCAGCGTGGACTCCGGGACTCTCCGTGAAAAACTGTTTTTT; CDR3aa: CASSVDSGTLREKLFF; d_gene: .; j_gene: TRBJ1-4; abundance: .; v_gene: TRBV9
CDR3nt: TGTGCCAGTAGTATTGGGACAGGGGTACTCGGCTACACCTTC; CDR3aa: CASSIGTGVLGYTF; d_gene: TRBD1; j_gene: TRBJ1-2; abundance: .; v_gene: TRBV19
CDR3nt: TGCGCCAGCAGCTTCGGGACTGAAGCTTTCTTT; CDR3aa: CASSFGTEAFF; d_gene: .; j_gene: TRBJ1-1; abundance: .; v_gene: TRBV5-1
CDR3nt: TGTGCCAGCAGCGGGCTTCAGGGGGCCGGCACTGAAGCTTTCTTT; CDR3aa: CASSGLQGAGTEAFF; d_gene: TRBD1; j_gene: TRBJ1-1; abundance: .; v_gene: TRBV9